The text below deals with one T cell receptor (beta chain). This table comes from immunoSEQ multiplex PCR, and its TCRdb copy is limited to in-frame clones, with some not included. In the table there are approximately 21,000 clones, 70% to 85% of which are singletons. The record originates from a study of OX40 agonist ivuxolimab in advanced cancers. The overall study: Every 2 weeks, patients got intravenous ivuxolimab at one of six dose levels (0.01-10 mg/kg). Antecedent anti-PD-1, anti-PD-L1 or anti-CTLA-4 therapy was permissible, with around 40% having received some.

V lost 2 bases and J lost 4; bases outside the gene matches: 8. Germline V gene lookup returns CDR1 MGHRA and CDR2 YSYEKL. The CDR3 covers 17 residues. Baseline, cycle 4 day 1, and cycle 7 day 1 were the blood sampling points. The source was CD4+ or CD8+ T cells sorted from blood, collected in a trial of the OX40 agonist ivuxolimab. The chain uses TRBV4-1 and TRBJ1-4, with TRBD1 matching over 9 bases. This clonotype originated in an adult with an advanced solid tumor such as melanoma, head and neck, liver or kidney cancer. The CDR3 nucleotides read TGCGCCAGCAGCCAAACCCGGGACAGGGCCTATAATGAAAAACTGTTTTTT. It encodes CASSQTRDRAYNEKLFF.